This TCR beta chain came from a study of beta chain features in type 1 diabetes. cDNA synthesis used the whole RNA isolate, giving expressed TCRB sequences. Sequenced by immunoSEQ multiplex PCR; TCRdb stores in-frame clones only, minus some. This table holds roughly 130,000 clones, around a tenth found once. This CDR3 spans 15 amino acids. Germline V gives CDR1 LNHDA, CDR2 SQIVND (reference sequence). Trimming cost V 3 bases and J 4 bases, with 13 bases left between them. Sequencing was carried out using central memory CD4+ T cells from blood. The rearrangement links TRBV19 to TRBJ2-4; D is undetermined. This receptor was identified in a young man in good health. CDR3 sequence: CASSIQATAKNIQYF. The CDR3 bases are TGTGCCAGTAGTATCCAAGCGACGGCGAAAAACATTCAGTACTTC. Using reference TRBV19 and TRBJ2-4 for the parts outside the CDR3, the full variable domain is DGGITQSPKYLFRKEGQNVTLSCEQNLNHDAMYWYRQDPGQGLRLIYYSQIVNDFQKGDIAEGYSVSREKKESFPLTVTSAQKNPTAFYLCASSIQATAKNIQYFGAGTRLSVL.